A single sample is the source of the 4 T cell receptor beta chains below, sequenced in a study of blood T cell repertoires in COVID-19. Repertoires were generated with immunoSEQ multiplex PCR, while TCRdb's copy carries only in-frame clones and drops some. This table holds 150,000 to 200,000 clones, 60% to 85% found once. The sequencing input was peripheral blood. The source is a man in his sixties with active or convalescent COVID-19.

The chain joins TRBV7-3 to TRBJ1-2; tentatively, D is TRBD1 (5 bases). The CDR3 covers 15 residues. From germline, CDR1 is SGHTA and CDR2 FQGTGA. Trimming took 5 bases from V and 7 from J, leaving 20 bases between them. Here the CDR3 DNA reads TGTGCCAGCAGCCTTCTTGGCGGGAGCGGGGGTGGCTACACCTTC. Translation gives CASSLLGGSGGGYTF.

V is TRBV28 and J is TRBJ2-3; D unresolved. The germline CDR1 and CDR2 sequences are MDHEN and SYDVKM. The CDR3 has 18 amino acids. The V end was cut by 7 bases, the J end by 1 base, with 24 bases between. CDR3 sequence: CASTPLRRASSRTDTQYF. As DNA, the CDR3 is TGTGCCAGCACCCCTCTTAGGAGAGCCTCATCGCGCACAGATACGCAGTATTTT.

A few counts support this clone. This sequence joins TRBV7-2 and TRBJ2-1; TRBD2 matches at 8 bases. This CDR3 region has 15 residues. CDR1 and CDR2 from the germline V gene are SGHTA and FQGNSA. V dropped 1 base and J dropped 7; count of bases not matched to a gene: 6. CDR3 amino acids: CASSLEGTRWNEQFF. CDR3 DNA: TGTGCCAGCAGCTTAGAAGGGACTAGGTGGAATGAGCAGTTCTTC. Full variable domain (outside the CDR3, taken from reference TRBV7-2 and TRBJ2-1): GAGVSQSPSNKVTEKGKDVELRCDPISGHTALYWYRQSLGQGLEFLIYFQGNSAPDKSGLPSDRFSAERTGGSVSTLTIQRTQQEDSAVYLCASSLEGTRWNEQFFGPGTRLTVL.

The gene calls are TRBV24-1 and TRBJ2-1; possible D gene TRBD1, 5 bases. CDR3 length: 13 amino acids. The V end was cut by 10 bases, the J end by 2 bases, with 11 bases between. Germline CDR1 is KGHDR and CDR2 is SFDVKD. The CDR3 is CATEQAPYNEQFF. CDR3 in DNA: TGTGCCACAGAACAGGCCCCCTACAATGAGCAGTTCTTC.